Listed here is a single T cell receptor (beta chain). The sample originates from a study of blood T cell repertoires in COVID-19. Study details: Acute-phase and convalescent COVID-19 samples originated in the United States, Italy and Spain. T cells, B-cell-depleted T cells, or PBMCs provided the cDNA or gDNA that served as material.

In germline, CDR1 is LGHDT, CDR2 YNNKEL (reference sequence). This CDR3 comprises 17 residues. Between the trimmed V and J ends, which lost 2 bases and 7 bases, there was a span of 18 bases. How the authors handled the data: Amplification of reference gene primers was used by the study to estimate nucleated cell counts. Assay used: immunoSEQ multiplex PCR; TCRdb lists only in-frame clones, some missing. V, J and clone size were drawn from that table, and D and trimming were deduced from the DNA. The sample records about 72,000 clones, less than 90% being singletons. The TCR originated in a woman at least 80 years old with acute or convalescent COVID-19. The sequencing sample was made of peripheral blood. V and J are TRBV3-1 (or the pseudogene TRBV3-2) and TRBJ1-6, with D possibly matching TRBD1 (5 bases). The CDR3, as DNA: TGTGCCAGCAGCCAATCCCCGGGGGGGGTTACGAATTCACCCCTCCACTTT. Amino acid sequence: CASSQSPGGVTNSPLHF.